Listed below are T cell receptor beta chains from one sample, sequenced in a study of blood T cell repertoires in COVID-19. Profiled with immunoSEQ multiplex PCR; TCRdb holds only in-frame clones, not every one. The repertoire has around 150,000 clones, just over 90% of them found once; the top ten carry 2%. The sequenced material came from peripheral blood. The receptors here all came from a woman aged 55 to 70 with COVID-19, enrolled during active disease. CDR3s include the opening cysteine and the closing phenylalanine or tryptophan. A D gene is named only where the DNA matches it firmly. Clone size is stated in some rows and not others, as once, few, many or a class when expanded.

CDR3 protein	CDR3 DNA	J gene	D gene	clone size	V gene
CASSESSCQVSGNTIYF	TGCGCCAGCAGTGAGTCCTCGTGTCAGGTCTCTGGAAACACCATATATTTT	TRBJ1-3	-	-	TRBV10-1
CASSGGEKQFF	TGTGCCAGCAGCGGCGGGGAAAAGCAGTTCTTC	TRBJ2-1	-	-	TRBV9
CAISQSTSGVEDTQYF	TGTGCCATCAGTCAATCGACTAGCGGGGTGGAAGATACGCAGTATTTT	TRBJ2-3	TRBD2	-	TRBV10-3
CASSQDVQYNQPQHF	TGCGCCAGCAGCCAAGATGTACAGTACAATCAGCCCCAGCATTTT	TRBJ1-5	-	once	TRBV4-1
CASTLGQFEKLFF	TGTGCCAGCACATTGGGGCAGTTTGAAAAACTGTTTTTT	TRBJ1-4	-	-	TRBV6-6
CASSTRTGETYNSPLHF	TGTGCCAGCAGCACGCGGACAGGCGAAACCTATAATTCACCCCTCCACTTT	TRBJ1-6	TRBD1	-	TRBV5-8
CASSQVQGQGGMNEQFF	TGTGCCAGCAGCCAAGTTCAGGGACAGGGAGGAATGAATGAGCAGTTCTTC	TRBJ2-1	TRBD1	-	TRBV4-2
CASSQLETGELFF	TGTGCCAGCAGCCAACTAGAGACCGGGGAGCTGTTTTTT	TRBJ2-2	-	-	TRBV6-4
CASSKEVNQPQHF	TGTGCCAGCAGTAAGGAGGTCAATCAGCCCCAGCATTTT	TRBJ1-5	-	-	TRBV6-4
CASSPSPITGGGYTF	TGTGCCAGCAGTCCCAGCCCTATAACAGGGGGTGGCTACACCTTC	TRBJ1-2	TRBD1	-	TRBV27
CASSRDWRGSPLHF	TGCGCCAGCAGCCGTGACTGGCGTGGTTCACCCCTCCACTTT	TRBJ1-6	-	-	TRBV4-3
CASTLLGTGGAGANVLTF	TGTGCCAGTACCTTATTGGGGACAGGGGGCGCTGGGGCCAACGTCCTGACTTTC	TRBJ2-6	TRBD1	-	TRBV19
CASAPGRGVWFTEAFF	TGTGCTAGTGCCCCCGGGCGGGGGGTTTGGTTCACTGAAGCTTTCTTT	TRBJ1-1	-	-	TRBV12-5
CSVAGWDEKLFF	TGCAGCGTTGCAGGTTGGGATGAAAAACTGTTTTTT	TRBJ1-4	-	once	TRBV29-1
CASSAGTGGQKSGNQPQHF	TGTGCCAGCAGTGCCGGGACAGGGGGCCAAAAGAGCGGCAATCAGCCCCAGCATTTT	TRBJ1-5	TRBD1	once	TRBV6-4
CASSQYQTGMNTEAFF	TGTGCCAGCTCACAGTACCAGACAGGGATGAACACTGAAGCTTTCTTT	TRBJ1-1	TRBD1	-	TRBV18
CASSEIGQRGYNEQFF	TGTGCCAGCAGTGAAATAGGTCAGAGGGGGTACAATGAGCAGTTCTTC	TRBJ2-1	-	-	TRBV25-1
CASSRIGQRDGYTF	TGTGCCAGCTCACGAATTGGGCAGCGGGATGGCTACACCTTC	TRBJ1-2	-	-	TRBV18
CASGPFYGYTF	TGTGCCAGCGGCCCTTTCTATGGCTACACCTTC	TRBJ1-2	-	-	TRBV27
CATSRDRVISGNTIYF	TGTGCCACCAGCAGAGATCGGGTGATATCTGGAAACACCATATATTTT	TRBJ1-3	-	few	TRBV15
CAISEFVVARGQYF	TGTGCCATCAGTGAGTTCGTAGTAGCCCGGGGGCAGTATTTT	TRBJ2-3	-	-	TRBV10-3
CASSTPWDREVGGELFF	TGTGCCAGCAGCACGCCTTGGGACAGGGAGGTTGGCGGGGAGCTGTTTTTT	TRBJ2-2	-	-	TRBV21-1
CASSLEGGQPQHF	TGTGCCAGCAGCTTAGAGGGAGGGCAGCCCCAGCATTTT	TRBJ1-5	-	-	TRBV7-9
CASSFGQLYGYTF	TGTGCCAGCAGCTTCGGACAGCTCTATGGCTACACCTTC	TRBJ1-2	-	-	TRBV7-9
CASSEATSGGLTTGELFF	TGTGCCAGCAGTGAAGCGACTAGCGGGGGGCTTACCACCGGGGAGCTGTTTTTT	TRBJ2-2	TRBD2	-	TRBV6-1
CASSQQTYNSPLHF	TGTGCCAGCAGCCAACAGACCTATAATTCACCCCTCCACTTT	TRBJ1-6	-	-	TRBV7-2
CASSQYRYEQYF	TGTGCCAGCAGCCAATACCGGTACGAGCAGTACTTC	TRBJ2-7	-	-	TRBV3-1/TRBV3-2
CASSRQGSNEKLFF	TGTGCCAGCAGTAGACAAGGGAGTAATGAAAAACTGTTTTTT	TRBJ1-4	-	-	TRBV9
CASSPTGGQDGYTF	TGTGCCAGTAGCCCGACAGGGGGCCAGGATGGCTACACCTTC	TRBJ1-2	TRBD1	-	TRBV19
CASSLSQGGLDEQYF	TGTGCCAGCAGCTTATCGCAGGGGGGCCTCGACGAGCAGTACTTC	TRBJ2-7	-	-	TRBV13
CASSETWTTNQPQHF	TGTGCCAGCAGTGAAACGTGGACAACGAATCAGCCCCAGCATTTT	TRBJ1-5	-	-	TRBV6-1
CAKAGGRYNEQFF	TGTGCTAAAGCGGGGGGCCGTTACAATGAGCAGTTCTTC	TRBJ2-1	TRBD2	-	TRBV30
CASSSGTANTEAFF	TGTGCCAGCTCATCCGGGACAGCGAACACTGAAGCTTTCTTT	TRBJ1-1	TRBD1	-	TRBV18
CASSEARGYEAYGYTF	TGTGCCAGCAGTGAAGCTAGGGGGTACGAAGCCTATGGCTACACCTTC	TRBJ1-2	-	-	TRBV6-1
CASGLPTGMWGQETQYF	TGTGCTAGTGGTTTGCCGACGGGGATGTGGGGTCAAGAGACCCAGTACTTC	TRBJ2-5	-	-	TRBV12-5
CASSLGLAGNSPLHF	TGTGCCAGCAGCTTAGGCCTTGCGGGGAACTCACCCCTCCACTTT	TRBJ1-6	-	once	TRBV13
CASSPGGDTQYF	TGTGCCAGCAGTCCCGGAGGAGATACGCAGTATTTT	TRBJ2-3	-	-	TRBV6-5
CASSESIQPQHF	TGTGCCAGCAGCGAGTCGATTCAGCCCCAGCATTTT	TRBJ1-5	-	-	TRBV7-9
CASSPLTGGATPSYEQYF	TGTGCCAGCAGCCCCTTGACAGGGGGTGCGACCCCTTCCTACGAGCAGTACTTC	TRBJ2-7	TRBD1	-	TRBV5-6
CASSQGSWRGKVDGYTF	TGCGCCAGCAGCCAAGGATCCTGGAGGGGCAAAGTAGATGGCTACACCTTC	TRBJ1-2	-	-	TRBV4-3
CASSPVRDQPQHF	TGTGCCAGCAGCCCCGTCCGCGATCAGCCCCAGCATTTT	TRBJ1-5	-	-	TRBV7-9
CASSGGRGGGTDTQYF	TGTGCCAGCAGTGGGGGCCGGGGCGGGGGCACAGATACGCAGTATTTT	TRBJ2-3	-	-	TRBV6-1
CASSVSGSSNQPQHF	TGTGCCAGCAGCGTATCGGGGTCTAGCAATCAGCCCCAGCATTTT	TRBJ1-5	-	-	TRBV9
CASSQGAPYNSPLHF	TGTGCCAGCAGCCAAGGGGCACCCTATAATTCACCCCTCCACTTT	TRBJ1-6	-	-	TRBV9